This T cell receptor (beta chain) originates from a study of cytotoxic CD8 clonotypes in ibrutinib-treated CLL. Background on the study: After a median of almost 70 months, around 15 patients stayed remitted and some twelve progressed; responses had been partial in roughly 25 and complete in 2.

Trimming took 5 bases from V and 4 from J; bases not matched to a gene: 8. The CDR3 extends over 15 amino acids. Germline V lookup: CDR1 SEHNR, CDR2 FQNEAQ (reference sequence). Study results and caveats: Upon ibrutinib response clonality rose, and upon progression it fell back toward baseline. Baseline clonality exceeded age-matched healthy donors and tracked circulating CD8+ T-cell counts.

This clone was counted only a few times. Antigen unknown. Profiling relied on immunoSEQ multiplex PCR, and the TCRdb table lists in-frame clones only, not all of them. The sample has tens of thousands of clones, approximately 69% seen once. Here the sequenced sample was PBMCs, taken after 12 months of ibrutinib treatment. This sequence was found in a human donor with chronic lymphocytic leukemia. The chain links TRBV7-9 to TRBJ1-5, with 7 bases matching TRBD1. Here the CDR3 DNA reads TGTGCCAGCAGCCCAGGGGGGGGAGGTAATCAGCCCCAGCATTTT. It translates to CASSPGGGGNQPQHF.